This T cell receptor beta chain was recorded in a study of CD8 T cells in Susac syndrome. The germline V and J ends were trimmed by 5 bases and 0 bases, with 11 bases remaining between them. The CDR3 has 15 amino acids. CDR1 and CDR2 from the germline V gene are MNHEY and SMNVEV (reference sequence). Reverse transcription of roughly 0.5 to 1 ug RNA was carried out with random hexamers. TCRdb re-analysed the immunoSEQ multiplex PCR reads in MiXCR, keeping a single row per CDR3 protein. The sample has roughly 130,000 distinct CDR3 sequences, around 94% seen once. The material sequenced was CD8+ T cells from PBMCs. V gene TRBV27 combines with J gene TRBJ2-1; unclear D gene. This clonotype was obtained from a human donor with Susac syndrome. This CDR3 reads CASSPYMGSYNEQFF. The CDR3 nucleotides are TGTGCCAGCAGTCCTTACATGGGCTCCTACAATGAGCAGTTCTTC.